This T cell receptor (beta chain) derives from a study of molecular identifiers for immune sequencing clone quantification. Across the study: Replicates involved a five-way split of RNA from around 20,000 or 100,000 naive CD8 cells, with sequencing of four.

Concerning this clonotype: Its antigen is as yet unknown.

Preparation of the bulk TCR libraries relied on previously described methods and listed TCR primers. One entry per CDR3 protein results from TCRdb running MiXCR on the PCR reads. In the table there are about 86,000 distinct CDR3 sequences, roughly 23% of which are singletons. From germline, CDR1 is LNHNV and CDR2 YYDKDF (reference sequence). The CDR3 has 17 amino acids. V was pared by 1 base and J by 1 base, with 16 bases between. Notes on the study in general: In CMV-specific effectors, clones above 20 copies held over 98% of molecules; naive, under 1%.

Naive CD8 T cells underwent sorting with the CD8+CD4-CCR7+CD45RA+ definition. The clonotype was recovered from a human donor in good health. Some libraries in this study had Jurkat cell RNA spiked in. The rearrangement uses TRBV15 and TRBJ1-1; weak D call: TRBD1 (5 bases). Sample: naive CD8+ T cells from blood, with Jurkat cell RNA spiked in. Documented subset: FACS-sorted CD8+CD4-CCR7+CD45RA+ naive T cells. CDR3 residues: CATSRGPTTAPNTEAFF. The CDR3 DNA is TGTGCCACCAGCAGAGGCCCCACGACAGCGCCGAACACTGAAGCTTTCTTT. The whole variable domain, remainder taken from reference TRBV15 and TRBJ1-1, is DAMVIQNPRYQVTQFGKPVTLSCSQTLNHNVMYWYQQKSSQAPKLLFHYYDKDFNNEADTPDNFQSRRPNTSFCFLDIRSPGLGDTAMYLCATSRGPTTAPNTEAFFGQGTRLTVV.